Listed below are T cell receptor beta chains from one sample, sequenced in a study of technical replicates of blood from several donors. TCRdb keeps only in-frame clones here, not all; method: immunoSEQ multiplex PCR. The repertoire has 70,000 or so clones, 75% to 90% of them found once; the top ten carry roughly 4.8%. Source material: PBMCs. These receptors were obtained from a human donor in good health. Some clones in this sample may be carry-over from other donors' samples. Each CDR3 is given with its conserved first and last residue. A D gene is named only where the DNA matches it firmly. The size of a clone is reported for some rows only, either as once, few or many, or as a class for expanded clones.

V	D	J	size	DNA	CDR3
TRBV5-1	TRBD2	TRBJ2-1	few	TGCGCCAGCAGCTGGGGCGGGGGGTACAATGAGCAGTTCTTC	CASSWGGGYNEQFF
TRBV5-6	TRBD2	TRBJ2-7	.	TGTGCCAGCAGCTTGGTTGGCGGGGGGGCGCGCGAGCAGTACTTC	CASSLVGGGAREQYF
TRBV12-5	TRBD1	TRBJ2-1	medium-sized	TGTGCTAGTGGTGACCCGGGACAGGGGGCGACCAATGAGCAGTTCTTC	CASGDPGQGATNEQFF
TRBV5-1	TRBD2	TRBJ2-7	.	TGCGCCAGCAGGATGGGACTAGCGGGGTCCTACGAGCAGTACTTC	CASRMGLAGSYEQYF
TRBV7-6	TRBD1	TRBJ2-7	.	TGTGCCAGCAGCTTAGGGGGGGGGACAGGGAAGGAGCAGTACTTC	CASSLGGGTGKEQYF
TRBV12-5	.	TRBJ1-5	.	TGTGCTAGTGGTTTGGTACTAACGGGGGATCAGCCCCAGCATTTT	CASGLVLTGDQPQHF
TRBV9	.	TRBJ1-1	.	TGTGCCAGCAGCGTAACGGGAGAGGCCACTGAAGCTTTCTTT	CASSVTGEATEAFF
TRBV2	.	TRBJ1-5	.	TGTGCCAGCAGATTTAATAGCAATCAGCCCCAGCATTTT	CASRFNSNQPQHF
TRBV2	.	TRBJ2-3	.	TGTGCCAGCAGTGCCCGGGGGGCGGGCAGCACAGATACGCAGTATTTT	CASSARGAGSTDTQYF
TRBV4-3	.	TRBJ2-2	.	TGCGCCAGCAGCCAAGAAAGGGGCCGGAACACCGGGGAGCTGTTTTTT	CASSQERGRNTGELFF
TRBV11-2	.	TRBJ2-3	.	TGTGCCAGCAGCTTAGATCGGGTAGCGGTGGGGACAGATACGCAGTATTTT	CASSLDRVAVGTDTQYF
TRBV5-1	TRBD1	TRBJ1-2	.	TGCGCCAGCAGCTTGGGAACAGGGGTAGGCTACACCTTC	CASSLGTGVGYTF
TRBV6-5	TRBD2	TRBJ2-1	once	TGTGCCAGCAGTCCGGGGGGCTCCTACAATGAGCAGTTCTTC	CASSPGGSYNEQFF
TRBV6-5	TRBD2	TRBJ2-7	.	TGTGCCAGCAGTTACTCAGCTAGCGGGAGTGGGTACGAGCAGTACTTC	CASSYSASGSGYEQYF
TRBV21-1	.	TRBJ1-1	.	TGTGCCAGCAGCAAAGTTGAGACAGGGGTTTATACCATGAACACTGAAGCTTTCTTT	CASSKVETGVYTMNTEAFF